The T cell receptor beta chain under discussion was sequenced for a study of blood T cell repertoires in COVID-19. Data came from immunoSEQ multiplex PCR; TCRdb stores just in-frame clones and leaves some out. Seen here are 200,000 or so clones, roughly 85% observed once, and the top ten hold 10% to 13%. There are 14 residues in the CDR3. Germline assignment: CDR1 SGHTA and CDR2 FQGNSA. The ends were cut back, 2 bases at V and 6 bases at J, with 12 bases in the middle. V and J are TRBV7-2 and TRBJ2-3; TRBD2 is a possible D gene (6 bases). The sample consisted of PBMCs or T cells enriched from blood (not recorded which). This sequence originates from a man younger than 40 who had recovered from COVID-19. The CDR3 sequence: CASSLLSGRDTQYF. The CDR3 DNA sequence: TGTGCCAGCAGCTTATTAAGCGGGCGGGATACGCAGTATTTT.